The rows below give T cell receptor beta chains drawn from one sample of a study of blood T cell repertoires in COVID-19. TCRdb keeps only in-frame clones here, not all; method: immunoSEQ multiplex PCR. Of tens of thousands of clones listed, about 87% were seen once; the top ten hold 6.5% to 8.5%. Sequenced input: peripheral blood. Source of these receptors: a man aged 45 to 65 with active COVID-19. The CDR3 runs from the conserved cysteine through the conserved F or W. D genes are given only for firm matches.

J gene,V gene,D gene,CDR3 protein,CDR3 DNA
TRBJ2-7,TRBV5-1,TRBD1,CASSSRDRGLSYEQYF,TGCGCCAGCAGCTCCCGGGACAGGGGCCTCTCCTACGAGCAGTACTTC
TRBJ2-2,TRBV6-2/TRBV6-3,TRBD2,CASSRRTSGFPNTGELFF,TGTGCCAGCAGTCGCCGGACTAGCGGTTTCCCGAACACCGGGGAGCTGTTTTTT
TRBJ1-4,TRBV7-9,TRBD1,CASSLDRRGANEKLFF,TGTGCCAGCAGCTTGGACAGGCGGGGGGCTAATGAAAAACTGTTTTTT
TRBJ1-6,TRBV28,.,CASSLLDKGDSPLHF,TGTGCCAGCAGTTTATTGGATAAGGGGGATTCACCCCTCCACTTT
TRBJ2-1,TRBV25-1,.,CASSGTGLVYNEQFF,TGTGCCAGCAGTGGTACGGGACTCGTCTACAATGAGCAGTTCTTC
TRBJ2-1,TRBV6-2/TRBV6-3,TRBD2,CASSPGGGAAYNEQFF,TGTGCCAGCAGTCCGGGCGGGGGGGCCGCCTACAATGAGCAGTTCTTC
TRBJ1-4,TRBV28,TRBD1,CASSLQQGGIEKLFF,TGTGCCAGCAGTTTACAACAGGGGGGGATTGAAAAACTGTTTTTT
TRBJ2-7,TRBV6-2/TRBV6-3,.,CASSSLVVWGGLTYEQYF,TGTGCCAGCAGTTCGTTGGTTGTCTGGGGCGGCTTAACCTACGAGCAGTACTTC
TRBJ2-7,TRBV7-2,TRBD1,CASSLVGGQGFGEQYF,TGTGCCAGCAGCTTAGTAGGGGGACAGGGTTTCGGCGAGCAGTACTTC
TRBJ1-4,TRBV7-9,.,CASSRRGDPGEKLFF,TGTGCCAGCAGCCGGAGGGGTGACCCTGGGGAAAAACTGTTTTTT
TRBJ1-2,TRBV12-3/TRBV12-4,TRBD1,CASRSRTGYGYTF,TGTGCCAGCAGGAGTCGGACAGGCTATGGCTACACCTTC
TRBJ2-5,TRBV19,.,CASSITASAQETQYF,TGTGCCAGTAGTATTACGGCTAGCGCACAAGAGACCCAGTACTTC
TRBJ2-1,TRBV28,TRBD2,CASSLPGLAGASGEQFF,TGTGCCAGCAGTCTGCCGGGACTAGCGGGGGCCTCCGGTGAGCAGTTCTTC
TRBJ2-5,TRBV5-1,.,CASSLTGGRTSGQETQYF,TGCGCCAGCAGCCTGACAGGGGGGAGGACTAGCGGTCAAGAGACCCAGTACTTC
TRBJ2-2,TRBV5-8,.,CASSLFTGDTGELFF,TGTGCCAGCAGCTTGTTTACGGGGGACACCGGGGAGCTGTTTTTT
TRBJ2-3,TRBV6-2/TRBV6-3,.,CASSADFISDTQYF,TGTGCCAGCAGCGCCGACTTTATTTCAGATACGCAGTATTTT
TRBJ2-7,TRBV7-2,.,CASRPPGLSTHEQYF,TGTGCCAGCAGGCCACCGGGACTCTCTACCCACGAGCAGTACTTC
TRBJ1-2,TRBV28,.,CASRFLDSRGYTF,TGTGCCAGCAGATTCTTGGACAGCCGGGGCTACACCTTC
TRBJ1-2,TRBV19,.,CASTDGGLSNYGYTF,TGTGCCAGTACGGACGGGGGACTTTCGAACTATGGCTACACCTTC
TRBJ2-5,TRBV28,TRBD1,CASSRTGQGQETQYF,TGTGCCAGCAGCCGCACCGGACAGGGCCAAGAGACCCAGTACTTC
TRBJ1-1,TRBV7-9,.,CASSLEQVNTEAFF,TGTGCCAGCAGCTTAGAACAGGTGAACACTGAAGCTTTCTTT
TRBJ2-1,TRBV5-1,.,CASSWGPGDNEQFF,TGCGCCAGCAGCTGGGGGCCAGGGGACAATGAGCAGTTCTTC
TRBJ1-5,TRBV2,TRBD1,CASSADRGSQPQHF,TGTGCCAGCAGTGCAGACAGGGGAAGCCAGCCCCAGCATTTT
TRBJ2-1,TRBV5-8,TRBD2,CASSWDLAGVFYEQFF,TGTGCCAGCAGCTGGGACCTAGCGGGGGTATTCTATGAGCAGTTCTTC
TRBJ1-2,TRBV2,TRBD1,CASRSEGAPGYGYTF,TGTGCCAGCAGGAGTGAGGGGGCCCCAGGGTATGGCTACACCTTC